Given below is one TCR beta chain in context. The CDR3 length is 13 residues. Germline loops: CDR1 SGHTA, CDR2 FQGTGA. Trimming pared 5 bases from V and 8 bases from J, leaving 13 bases between. Researchers sorted participants into cohorts using their self-reported clinical history. In the authors' workflow: Reference gene primer amplification in the assay estimated nucleated cell counts. Assay used: immunoSEQ multiplex PCR; TCRdb lists only in-frame clones, some missing. V and J calls and clone size are given by that table; D and trimming were obtained from the DNA. The sample consists of around 300,000 clones, less than 85% of them appearing once. This entry is derived from a study of blood T cell repertoires in COVID-19. Whole-study context: Sites across the United States, Italy and Spain contributed samples from acute and convalescent COVID-19. From T cells, B-cell-depleted T cells, or PBMCs came the material, which was cDNA or gDNA.

The rearrangement uses TRBV7-3 and TRBJ2-1; the D gene is possibly TRBD2 (6 bases). Sequencing was carried out using PBMCs or T cells enriched from blood (not recorded which). The clonotype originates from a woman aged 50 to 60 who had recovered from COVID-19. The CDR3 DNA sequence: TGTGCCAGCAGCCCCACGGGGGAGCATGAGCAGTTCTTC. Translation: CASSPTGEHEQFF.